The 7 T cell receptor beta chains presented below share a single source sample, sequenced in a study of patients and donors after allogeneic stem cell transplantation. TCRdb re-called the RT-PCR reads with MiXCR, one entry per CDR3 protein. The repertoire holds around 200,000 distinct CDR3 sequences, with less than 50% as singletons. The source material was blood, either unsorted or a sorted T cell fraction (not recorded which). These receptors came from a human donor who was either an allogeneic HSCT recipient or a stem cell or donor lymphocyte infusion donor (not recorded which). It is not recorded whose cells these are; they may come from a transplant donor.

Only a few counts were recorded for this clonotype. The rearrangement uses TRBV6-6 and TRBJ1-2, with 7 bases identical to TRBD1. The junction had 6 bases not matched to a gene; V was cut back by 5 bases and J by 6 bases. The CDR3 extends over 13 amino acids. Germline V CDR1 and CDR2: MNHNY, SVGAGI (reference sequence). The CDR3 DNA reads TGTGCCAGCAGTGAGACAGGGTGGGATGGCTACACCTTC. This sequence encodes CASSETGWDGYTF.

This clonotype was seen a few times. V gene TRBV4-2 combines with J gene TRBJ1-1; D possibly corresponds to TRBD1 (5 bases). V was shortened by 5 bases and J by 4 bases, with 14 bases between the two germline ends. The CDR3 totals 14 residues. CDR1 LGHNA and CDR2 YNFKEQ come from the germline V gene. As DNA, the CDR3 is TGTGCCAGCAGCTCTGGATGGGGGTCCACTGAAGCTTTCTTT. It codes for CASSSGWGSTEAFF.

The chain links TRBV12-3 or TRBV12-4 to TRBJ2-5; D might be TRBD1 (5 bases). The CDR3 covers 14 residues. Trimming stripped 8 bases from V and 2 bases from J, with 15 bases between. The CDR3 loop is CASASTQGQETQYF. The CDR3 coding sequence is TGTGCCAGCGCGTCGACCCAGGGTCAAGAGACCCAGTACTTC.

V and J are TRBV6-6 and TRBJ1-5, with a tentative D call TRBD1 (5 bases). The germline V and J ends were trimmed by 2 bases and 3 bases, with 17 bases remaining between them. The CDR3 consists of 17 residues. From germline, CDR1 is MNHNY and CDR2 SVGAGI (reference sequence). For the CDR3, the DNA is TGTGCCAGCAGTTACCGGAACCGGGACGGAGTCAATCAGCCCCAGCATTTT. Protein: CASSYRNRDGVNQPQHF.

This clonotype has more than one count but fewer than ten. This chain links TRBV28 with TRBJ1-4, with 7 positions matching TRBD1. Germline V gene sequence: CDR1 MDHEN, CDR2 SYDVKM. The CDR3 is 13 residues long. Trimming removed 6 bases from V and 5 bases from J; junction bases left unmatched: 3. The CDR3 nucleotides read TGTGCCAGCAGGGACAGGTGGAATGAAAAACTGTTTTTT. Its translation is CASRDRWNEKLFF.

The table lists this clonotype with a few counts. The genes are TRBV12-3 or TRBV12-4 and TRBJ1-1; D call uncertain. Between the trimmed V and J ends, which lost 7 bases and 5 bases, there was a span of 11 bases. The CDR3 spans 12 residues. CDR3 sequence reads: CASNSVGTEAFF. CDR3 nucleotide sequence: TGTGCCAGCAACTCCGTCGGGACTGAAGCTTTCTTT.

In regard to this clonotype: The junction departs from germline at one end; a sequencing error may be responsible. The J gene is TRBJ2-3, the V gene TRBV5-1; D is unclear. The CDR3 totals 13 residues. Germline V CDR1 and CDR2: SGHRS, YFSETQ. The CDR3 protein is CAGSLGYGDTQYF. For the CDR3, the DNA is TGCGCCGGCAGCTTGGGTTACGGAGATACGCAGTATTTT. Complete variable domain (other parts from reference TRBV5-1 and TRBJ2-3): KAGVTQTPRYLIKTRGQQVTLSCSPISGHRSVSWYQQTPGQGLQFLFEYFSETQRNKGNFPGRFSGRQFSNSRSEMNVSTLELGDSALYLCAGSLGYGDTQYFGPGTRLTVL.